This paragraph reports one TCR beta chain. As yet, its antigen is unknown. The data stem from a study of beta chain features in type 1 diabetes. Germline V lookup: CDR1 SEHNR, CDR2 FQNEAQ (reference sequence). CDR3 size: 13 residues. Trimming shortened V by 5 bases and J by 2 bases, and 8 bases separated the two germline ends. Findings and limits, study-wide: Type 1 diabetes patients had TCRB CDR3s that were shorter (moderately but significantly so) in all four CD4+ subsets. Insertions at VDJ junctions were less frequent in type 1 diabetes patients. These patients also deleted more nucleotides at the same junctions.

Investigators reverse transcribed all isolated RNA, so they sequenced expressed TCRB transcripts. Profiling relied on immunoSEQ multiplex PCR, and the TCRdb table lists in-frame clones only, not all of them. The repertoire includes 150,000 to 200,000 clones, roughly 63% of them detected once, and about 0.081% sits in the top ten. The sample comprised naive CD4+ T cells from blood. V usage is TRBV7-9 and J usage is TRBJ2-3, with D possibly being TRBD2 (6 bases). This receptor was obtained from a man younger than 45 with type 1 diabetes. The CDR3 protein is CASSLDYTDTQYF. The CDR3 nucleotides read TGTGCCAGCAGCCTGGACTACACAGATACGCAGTATTTT.